A single sample is the source of the 10 T cell receptor beta chains below, sequenced in a study of T cell repertoires in cytomegalovirus infection. TCRdb re-called the reads through MiXCR, storing one row per CDR3 protein. The data show around 350,000 distinct CDR3 sequences, around a sixth seen once. The sequencing sample was made of PBMCs. Receptor source: a human donor in good health (CMV status not recorded). Some clones in this sample may be carry-over from other donors' samples.

J is TRBJ1-1 and V is TRBV19, with D unclear. The CDR3 totals 16 residues. The V gene's germline CDR1 is LNHDA and CDR2 SQIVND (reference sequence). With 5 bases removed from V and 0 bases from J, the gap between germline ends came to 16 bases. The CDR3: CASSPYNPTLNTEAFF. CDR3 sequence (DNA): TGTGCCAGTAGTCCTTATAACCCCACATTGAACACTGAAGCTTTCTTT.

This clonotype has at least ten counts. The gene calls are TRBV7-6 and TRBJ2-1; D assignment may be TRBD1 or TRBD2 (6 bases each). Germline V gene sequence: CDR1 SGHVS, CDR2 FNYEAQ. Trimming removed 4 bases from V and 8 bases from J, with 12 bases in between. This CDR3 has 13 residues. This chain's CDR3 is CASSSGGMDEQFF. The CDR3, as DNA: TGTGCCAGCAGCTCCGGGGGCATGGATGAGCAGTTCTTC.

This clonotype was counted a few times. The chain combines TRBV7-2 with TRBJ2-7, with TRBD1 matching 7 bases. From germline, CDR1 is SGHTA and CDR2 FQGNSA. The V and J ends lost 1 base and 4 bases, in that order; junction bases with no gene match: 7. This CDR3 is built from 15 residues. CDR3 amino acids: CASSLDRTGDYEQYF. DNA of the CDR3: TGTGCCAGCAGCTTAGATCGTACAGGGGATTACGAGCAGTACTTC.

The sample holds many counts of this clonotype. The rearrangement uses TRBV7-2 and TRBJ2-7; 10 bases line up with TRBD2. The ends lost 5 bases at V and 6 bases at J; junction bases unmatched: 28. The V gene's germline CDR1 is SGHTA and CDR2 FQGNSA. The CDR3 has 21 amino acids. DNA for the CDR3: TGTGCCAGCAGCATCCGGGGCTTTCTAGCGGGAGATAGTAGTCGGGGGAGCGAGCAGTACTTC. Encoded protein: CASSIRGFLAGDSSRGSEQYF.

This rearrangement joins TRBV20-1 to TRBJ2-2; unclear D gene. There are 14 residues in the CDR3. The germline gives CDR1 DFQATT, CDR2 SNEGSKA (reference sequence). V was trimmed by 2 bases and J by 0 bases, leaving 7 bases between them. CDR3 in DNA: TGCAGTGCTAGACAGAGAGCGAACACCGGGGAGCTGTTTTTT. Its translation: CSARQRANTGELFF.

This clonotype was detected ten times or more. The genes are TRBV7-2 and TRBJ1-3; unclear D gene. Germline assignment: CDR1 SGHTA and CDR2 FQGNSA. The CDR3 has 15 residues. Between the trimmed V and J ends, which lost 5 bases and 1 base, there was a span of 12 bases. Here the CDR3 reads CASSPRTESGNTIYF. The CDR3 DNA follows: TGTGCCAGCAGCCCACGGACCGAGTCTGGAAACACCATATATTTT. The full variable domain, in which reference TRBV7-2 and TRBJ1-3 provide the parts outside the CDR3, is GAGVSQSPSNKVTEKGKDVELRCDPISGHTALYWYRQSLGQGLEFLIYFQGNSAPDKSGLPSDRFSAERTGGSVSTLTIQRTQQEDSAVYLCASSPRTESGNTIYFGEGSWLTVV.

This clonotype was recorded at least ten times. The chain is built from TRBV7-6 and TRBJ2-3; 10 bases agree with TRBD1. The CDR3 is 14 residues long. Germline loops: CDR1 SGHVS, CDR2 FNYEAQ. V shed 5 bases, J shed 10 bases, and the junction held 9 bases outside the gene matches. As DNA, the CDR3 is TGTGCCAGCAGCCTGGGACAGGGGACTTATGCGCAGTATTTT. It is translated as CASSLGQGTYAQYF.

CDR3 amino acids: CASSLKRGLEQYF. CDR3 bases: TGTGCCAGTAGTTTGAAACGGGGCCTCGAGCAGTACTTC. The chain carries TRBV19 and TRBJ2-7, with D perhaps being TRBD1 or TRBD2 (5 bases each). In germline, CDR1 is LNHDA, CDR2 SQIVND (reference sequence). V shed 5 bases and J shed 6 bases, with 14 bases lying between them. The CDR3 is made up of 13 amino acids.

This clonotype has ten or more counts. The chain uses TRBV12-3 or TRBV12-4 and TRBJ1-4; possible D gene TRBD1, 5 bases. The CDR3 contains 13 residues. The V end was cut by 1 base, the J end by 8 bases, with 8 bases between. The CDR3 here is CASSLGRQEKLFF. The CDR3 DNA follows: TGTGCCAGCAGTTTAGGCCGACAGGAAAAACTGTTTTTT.

This clonotype was found once. A much more abundant neighbour one base away suggests this may be a read error. The final CDR3 position lacks the conserved phenylalanine or tryptophan, pointing to a likely read error. V usage is TRBV7-4 and J usage is TRBJ1-1; D remains ambiguous. Looked up from germline, CDR1 is SGHVT and CDR2 is SQSDAQ. The CDR3 consists of 13 residues. V was trimmed by 4 bases and J by 7 bases, leaving 13 bases between them. The CDR3 spells CASSSPATDEAFL. Written as DNA, the CDR3 is TGTGCCAGCAGCTCCCCTGCGACCGATGAAGCTTTCCTT.